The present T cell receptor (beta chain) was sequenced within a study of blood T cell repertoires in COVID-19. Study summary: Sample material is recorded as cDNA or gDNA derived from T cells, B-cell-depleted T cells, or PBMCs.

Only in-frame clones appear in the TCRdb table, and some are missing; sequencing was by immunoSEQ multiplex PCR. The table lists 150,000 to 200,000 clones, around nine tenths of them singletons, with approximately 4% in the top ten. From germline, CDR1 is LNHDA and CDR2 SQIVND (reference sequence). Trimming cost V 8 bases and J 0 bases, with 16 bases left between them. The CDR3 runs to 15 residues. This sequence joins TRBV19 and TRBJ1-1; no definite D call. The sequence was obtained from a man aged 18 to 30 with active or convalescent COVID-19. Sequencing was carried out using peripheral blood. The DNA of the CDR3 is TGTGCCAGTTGCCAGTTACCCCCAATGAACACTGAAGCTTTCTTT. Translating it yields CASCQLPPMNTEAFF. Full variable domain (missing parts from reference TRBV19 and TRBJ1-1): DGGITQSPKYLFRKEGQNVTLSCEQNLNHDAMYWYRQDPGQGLRLIYYSQIVNDFQKGDIAEGYSVSREKKESFPLTVTSAQKNPTAFYLCASCQLPPMNTEAFFGQGTRLTVV.